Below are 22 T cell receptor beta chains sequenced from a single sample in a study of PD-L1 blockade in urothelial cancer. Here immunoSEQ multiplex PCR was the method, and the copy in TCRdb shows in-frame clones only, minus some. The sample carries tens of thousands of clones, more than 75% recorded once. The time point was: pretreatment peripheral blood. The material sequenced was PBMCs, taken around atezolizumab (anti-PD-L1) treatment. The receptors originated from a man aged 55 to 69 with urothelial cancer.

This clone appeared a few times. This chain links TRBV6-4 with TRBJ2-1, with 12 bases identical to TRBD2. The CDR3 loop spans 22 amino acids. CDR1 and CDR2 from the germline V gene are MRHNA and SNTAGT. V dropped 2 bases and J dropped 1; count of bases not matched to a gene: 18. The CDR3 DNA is TGTGCCAGCAGTGACGTAAAGGCAAGACTAGCGGGAGTCCGGGGGTCCTACAATGAGCAGTTCTTC. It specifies CASSDVKARLAGVRGSYNEQFF.

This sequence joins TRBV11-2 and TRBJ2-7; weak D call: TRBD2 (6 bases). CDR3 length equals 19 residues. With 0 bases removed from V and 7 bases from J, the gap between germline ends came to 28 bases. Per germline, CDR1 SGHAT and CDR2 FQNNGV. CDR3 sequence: CASSLDRGRRDSQGWEQYF. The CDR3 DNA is TGTGCCAGCAGCTTAGATCGGGGTAGACGGGACTCCCAGGGTTGGGAGCAGTACTTC.

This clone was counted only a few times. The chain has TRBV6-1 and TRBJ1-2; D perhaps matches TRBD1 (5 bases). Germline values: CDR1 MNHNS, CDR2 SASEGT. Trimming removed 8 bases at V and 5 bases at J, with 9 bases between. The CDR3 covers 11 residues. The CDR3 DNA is TGTGCCAGCTCGGGGGAGTATGGCTACACCTTC. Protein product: CASSGEYGYTF.

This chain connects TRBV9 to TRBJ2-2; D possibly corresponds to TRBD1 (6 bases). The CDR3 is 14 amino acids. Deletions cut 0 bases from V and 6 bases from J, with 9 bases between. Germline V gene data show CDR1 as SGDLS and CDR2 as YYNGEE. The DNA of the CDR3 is TGTGCCAGCAGCGTAGTGTGGGGGCCCGGGGAGCTGTTTTTT. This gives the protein CASSVVWGPGELFF.

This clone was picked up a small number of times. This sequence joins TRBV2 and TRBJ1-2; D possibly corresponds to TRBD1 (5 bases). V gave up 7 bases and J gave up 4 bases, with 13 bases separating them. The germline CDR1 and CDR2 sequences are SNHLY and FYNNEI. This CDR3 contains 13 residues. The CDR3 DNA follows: TGTGCCAGCAAGGTCGGGGGAGCCTATGGCTACACCTTC. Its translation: CASKVGGAYGYTF.

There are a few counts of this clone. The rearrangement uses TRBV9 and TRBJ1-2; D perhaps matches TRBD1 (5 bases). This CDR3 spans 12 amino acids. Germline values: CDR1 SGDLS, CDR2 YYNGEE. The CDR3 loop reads CGWEGTHYGYTF. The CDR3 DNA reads TGTGGCTGGGAGGGGACTCATTATGGCTACACCTTC.

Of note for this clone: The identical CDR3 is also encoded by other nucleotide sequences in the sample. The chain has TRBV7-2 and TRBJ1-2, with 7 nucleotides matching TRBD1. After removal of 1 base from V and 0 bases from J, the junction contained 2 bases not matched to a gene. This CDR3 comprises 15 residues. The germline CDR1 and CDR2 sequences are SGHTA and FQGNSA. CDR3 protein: CASSLGGGPNYGYTF. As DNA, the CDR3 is TGTGCCAGCAGCTTAGGAGGGGGCCCTAACTATGGCTACACCTTC.

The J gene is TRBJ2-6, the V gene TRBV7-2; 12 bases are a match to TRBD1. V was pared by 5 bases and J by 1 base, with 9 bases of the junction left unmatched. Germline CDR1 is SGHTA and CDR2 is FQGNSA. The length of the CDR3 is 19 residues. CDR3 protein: CASSRGQGAIGSGANVLTF. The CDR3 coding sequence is TGTGCCAGCAGCCGGGGACAGGGGGCAATTGGTTCTGGGGCCAACGTCCTGACTTTC.

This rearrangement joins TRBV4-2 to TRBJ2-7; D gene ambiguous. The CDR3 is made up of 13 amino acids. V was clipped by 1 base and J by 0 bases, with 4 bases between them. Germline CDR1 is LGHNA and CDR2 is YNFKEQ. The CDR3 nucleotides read TGTGCCAGCAGCCAAGTGTACTCCTACGAGCAGTACTTC. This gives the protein CASSQVYSYEQYF.

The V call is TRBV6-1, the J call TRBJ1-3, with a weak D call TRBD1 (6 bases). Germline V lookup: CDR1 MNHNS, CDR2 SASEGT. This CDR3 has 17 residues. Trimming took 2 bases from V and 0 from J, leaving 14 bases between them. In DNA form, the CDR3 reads TGTGCCAGCAGTGAATACCAGGGGAAACACTCTGGAAACACCATATATTTT. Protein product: CASSEYQGKHSGNTIYF.

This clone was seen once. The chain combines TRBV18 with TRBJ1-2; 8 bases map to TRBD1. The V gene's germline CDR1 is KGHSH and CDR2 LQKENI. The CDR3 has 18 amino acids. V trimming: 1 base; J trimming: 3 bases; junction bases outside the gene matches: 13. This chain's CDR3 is CASSPLPDRALGDYGYTF. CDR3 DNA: TGTGCCAGCTCACCACTTCCGGACAGGGCCCTCGGCGACTATGGCTACACCTTC.

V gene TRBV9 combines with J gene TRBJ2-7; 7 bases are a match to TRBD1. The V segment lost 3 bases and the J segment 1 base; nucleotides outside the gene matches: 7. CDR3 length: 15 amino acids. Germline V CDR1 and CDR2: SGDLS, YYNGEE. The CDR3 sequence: CASSAVQGYSYEQYF. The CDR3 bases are TGTGCCAGCAGCGCCGTACAGGGGTATTCCTACGAGCAGTACTTC.

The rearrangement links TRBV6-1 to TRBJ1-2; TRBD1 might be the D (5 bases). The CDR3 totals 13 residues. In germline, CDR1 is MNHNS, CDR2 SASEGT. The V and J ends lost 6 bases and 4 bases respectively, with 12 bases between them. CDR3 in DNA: TGTGCCAGCAGCGTAGACAGAACCTATGGCTACACCTTC. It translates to CASSVDRTYGYTF.

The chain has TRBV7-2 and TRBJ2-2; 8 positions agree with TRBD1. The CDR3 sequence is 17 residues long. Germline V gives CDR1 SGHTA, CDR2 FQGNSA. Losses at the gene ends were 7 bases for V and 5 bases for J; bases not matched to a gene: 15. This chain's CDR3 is CASNSGAGGSWTGELFF. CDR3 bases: TGTGCCAGCAACTCAGGTGCAGGGGGCTCTTGGACCGGGGAGCTGTTTTTT. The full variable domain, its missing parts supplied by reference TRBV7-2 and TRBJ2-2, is GAGVSQSPSNKVTEKGKDVELRCDPISGHTALYWYRQSLGQGLEFLIYFQGNSAPDKSGLPSDRFSAERTGGSVSTLTIQRTQQEDSAVYLCASNSGAGGSWTGELFFGEGSRLTVL.

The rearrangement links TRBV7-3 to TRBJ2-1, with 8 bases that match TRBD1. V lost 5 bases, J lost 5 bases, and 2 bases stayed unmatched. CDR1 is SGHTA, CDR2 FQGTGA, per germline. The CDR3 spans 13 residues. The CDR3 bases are TGTGCCAGCAGCCCGGACAGGGACAATGAGCAGTTCTTC. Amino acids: CASSPDRDNEQFF.

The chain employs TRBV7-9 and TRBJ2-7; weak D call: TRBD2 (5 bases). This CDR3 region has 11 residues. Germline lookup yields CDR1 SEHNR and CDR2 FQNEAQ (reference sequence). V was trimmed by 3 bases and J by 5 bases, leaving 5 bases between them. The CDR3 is CASSFGDEQYF. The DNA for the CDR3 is TGTGCCAGCAGCTTCGGGGACGAGCAGTACTTC.

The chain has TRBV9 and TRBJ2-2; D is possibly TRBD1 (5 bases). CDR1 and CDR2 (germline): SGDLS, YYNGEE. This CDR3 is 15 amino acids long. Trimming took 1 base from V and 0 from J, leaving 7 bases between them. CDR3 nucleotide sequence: TGTGCCAGCAGCGTAAGGGGTTCGAACACCGGGGAGCTGTTTTTT. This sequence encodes CASSVRGSNTGELFF.

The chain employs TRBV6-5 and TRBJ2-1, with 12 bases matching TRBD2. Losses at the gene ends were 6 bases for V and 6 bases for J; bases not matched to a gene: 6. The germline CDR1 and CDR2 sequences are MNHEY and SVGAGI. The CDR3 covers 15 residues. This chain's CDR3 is CASSNAGLAGNEQFF. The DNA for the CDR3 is TGTGCCAGCAGCAACGCGGGACTAGCGGGCAATGAGCAGTTCTTC.

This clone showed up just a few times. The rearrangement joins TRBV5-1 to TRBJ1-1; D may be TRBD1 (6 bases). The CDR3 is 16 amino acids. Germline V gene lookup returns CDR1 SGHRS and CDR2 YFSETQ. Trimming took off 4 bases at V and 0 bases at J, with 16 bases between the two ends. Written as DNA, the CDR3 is TGCGCCAGCAGCCCCAACAGGGATCTCATGAACACTGAAGCTTTCTTT. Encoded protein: CASSPNRDLMNTEAFF.

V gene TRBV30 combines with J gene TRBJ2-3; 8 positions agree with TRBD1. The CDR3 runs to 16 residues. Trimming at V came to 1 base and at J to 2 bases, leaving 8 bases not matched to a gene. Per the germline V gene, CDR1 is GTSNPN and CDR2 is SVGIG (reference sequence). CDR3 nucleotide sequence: TGTGCCTGGAGTGGAAAGTGGACAGGGATCACAGATACGCAGTATTTT. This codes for CAWSGKWTGITDTQYF.

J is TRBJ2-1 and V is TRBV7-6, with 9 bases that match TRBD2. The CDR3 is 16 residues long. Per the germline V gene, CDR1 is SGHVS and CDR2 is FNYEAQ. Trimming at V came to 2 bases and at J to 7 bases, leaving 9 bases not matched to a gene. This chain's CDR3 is CASSLLAGGPWNEQFF. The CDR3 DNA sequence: TGTGCCAGCAGCTTACTGGCGGGGGGGCCTTGGAATGAGCAGTTCTTC. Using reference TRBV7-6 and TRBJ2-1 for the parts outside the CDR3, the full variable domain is GAGVSQSPRYKVTKRGQDVALRCDPISGHVSLYWYRQALGQGPEFLTYFNYEAQQDKSGLPNDRFSAERPEGSISTLTIQRTEQRDSAMYRCASSLLAGGPWNEQFFGPGTRLTVL.

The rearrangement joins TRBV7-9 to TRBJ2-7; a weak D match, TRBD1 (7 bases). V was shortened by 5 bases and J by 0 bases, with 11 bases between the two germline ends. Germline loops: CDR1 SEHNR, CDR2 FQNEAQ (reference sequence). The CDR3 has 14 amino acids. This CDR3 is CASSRGTVSYEQYF. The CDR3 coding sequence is TGTGCCAGCAGCCGGGGGACAGTCTCCTACGAGCAGTACTTC.